A single sample gave rise to the 5 T cell receptor beta chains below, sequenced in a study of OX40 agonist ivuxolimab in advanced cancers. Method: immunoSEQ multiplex PCR; TCRdb's copy keeps in-frame clones and lacks some. The repertoire consists of approximately 58,000 clones, with approximately 88% occurring once and the leading ten covering about 3%. Material: CD4+ or CD8+ T cells sorted from blood, obtained in a trial of the OX40 agonist ivuxolimab. Receptors originate from an adult with an advanced solid tumor such as melanoma, head and neck, liver or kidney cancer.

This chain connects TRBV19 to TRBJ1-5, with 8 positions matching TRBD1. This CDR3 region has 15 residues. CDR1 is LNHDA and CDR2 is SQIVND in the germline V gene (reference sequence). The V segment lost 3 bases and the J segment 7 bases; nucleotides outside the gene matches: 8. Here the CDR3 reads CASSIWDRPLQPQHF. CDR3 coding DNA: TGTGCCAGTAGTATTTGGGACAGGCCTTTACAGCCCCAGCATTTT.

The J gene is TRBJ1-2, the V gene TRBV6-1; TRBD1 matches 11 bases. This CDR3 has 14 amino acids. Trimming took 7 bases from V and 4 from J; bases not matched to a gene: 5. Germline V gene data show CDR1 as MNHNS and CDR2 as SASEGT. CDR3 sequence: CASIRTGGSYGYTF. CDR3 nucleotides: TGTGCCAGCATTAGGACAGGGGGCAGCTATGGCTACACCTTC.

This chain connects TRBV5-1 to TRBJ2-7, with 8 bases matching TRBD2. There are 15 residues in the CDR3. With 4 bases clipped from V and 3 bases from J, the junction kept 9 bases outside the gene matches. Germline CDR1 and CDR2: SGHRS and YFSETQ. The CDR3 DNA follows: TGCGCCAGCAGCGGAGCGGGGGTACTCCGCTACGAGCAGTACTTC. Its translation is CASSGAGVLRYEQYF.

The chain is built from TRBV7-3 and TRBJ1-1; 12 nucleotides align to TRBD1. J gave up 0 bases and V 5 bases, and 10 bases lay outside the gene matches. The length of the CDR3 is 18 residues. Germline CDR1 is SGHTA and CDR2 is FQGTGA. The CDR3 sequence is CASSRSGTGGFVNTEAFF. The CDR3 DNA reads as TGTGCCAGCAGCCGAAGCGGGACAGGGGGCTTTGTGAACACTGAAGCTTTCTTT.

The V and J genes are TRBV5-1 and TRBJ2-1; a weak D match, TRBD2 (6 bases). The CDR3 is 14 residues long. Trimming pared 4 bases from V and 5 bases from J, leaving 13 bases between. CDR1 and CDR2 from the germline V gene are SGHRS and YFSETQ. The CDR3 reads CASSGGFENNEQFF. In DNA form, the CDR3 reads TGCGCCAGCAGCGGGGGGTTTGAGAACAATGAGCAGTTCTTC.